Listed below are T cell receptor beta chains from one sample, sequenced in a study of T cells in narcolepsy. Using immunoSEQ multiplex PCR, the repertoire was profiled, and TCRdb retains in-frame clones only, with some absent. Of 6,500 to 8,500 clones listed, about 55% are singletons. The specimen sequenced was CD45RA- memory CD8+ T cells from PBMCs. The source is a human donor with narcolepsy. The CDR3 runs from the conserved cysteine through the conserved F or W. The D gene is left open where the match is weak. Part of the rows lack a size; the others show once, few, many or a class for expanded clones.

J,D,size,V,CDR3,DNA
TRBJ2-3,.,few,TRBV7-9,CASLGGRDTQYF,TGTGCCAGCTTGGGGGGGCGAGATACGCAGTATTTT
TRBJ2-7,TRBD1,.,TRBV4-2,CASSQEVGQGADEQYF,TGTGCCAGCAGCCAAGAAGTAGGACAGGGGGCGGACGAGCAGTACTTC
TRBJ1-1,.,.,TRBV30,CAWSVGNTEAFF,TGTGCCTGGAGTGTGGGGAACACTGAAGCTTTCTTT
TRBJ2-2,TRBD2,.,TRBV28,CASSLRLATGELFF,TGTGCCAGCAGTTTAAGACTAGCAACCGGGGAGCTGTTTTTT
TRBJ2-7,TRBD1,.,TRBV10-2,CASYKGQRFYEQYF,TGCGCCAGCTACAAGGGACAGAGGTTCTACGAGCAGTACTTC
TRBJ2-2,.,.,TRBV6-4,CASSDSANTGELFF,TGTGCCAGCAGTGACAGCGCGAACACCGGGGAGCTGTTTTTT
TRBJ1-2,.,.,TRBV10-3,CAISEARGGGANYGYTF,TGTGCCATCAGTGAGGCGAGGGGCGGGGGCGCCAACTATGGCTACACCTTC
TRBJ2-1,TRBD2,few,TRBV4-3,CASSHQPSGGAVEQFF,TGCGCCAGCAGCCACCAGCCTAGCGGGGGGGCCGTTGAGCAGTTCTTC
TRBJ2-5,TRBD2,few,TRBV6-1,CASSEIAGGQETQYF,TGTGCCAGCAGTGAAATAGCGGGGGGGCAAGAGACCCAGTACTTC
TRBJ2-1,.,.,TRBV9,CASSPTRAGTPYNEQFF,TGTGCCAGCAGCCCCACCCGGGCCGGGACCCCATACAATGAGCAGTTCTTC
TRBJ2-1,TRBD2,.,TRBV2,CAAGLSGGYNEQFF,TGTGCCGCCGGGCTCAGCGGGGGCTACAATGAGCAGTTCTTC
TRBJ2-1,TRBD2,.,TRBV6-5,CASSYSSGGADEQFF,TGTGCCAGCAGTTACTCTAGCGGGGGGGCGGATGAGCAGTTCTTC
TRBJ2-7,.,.,TRBV7-9,CASSRTPEATYEQYF,TGTGCTAGCAGCCGGACCCCGGAGGCTACCTACGAGCAGTACTTC
TRBJ2-7,TRBD1,.,TRBV4-3,CASSQFPGTGYEQYF,TGCGCCAGCAGCCAATTTCCAGGGACAGGCTACGAGCAGTACTTC
TRBJ2-1,.,.,TRBV6-4,CASSLGSGADEQFF,TGTGCCAGCAGTCTGGGGTCAGGGGCAGACGAGCAGTTCTTC
TRBJ1-5,.,.,TRBV2,CASRTTGTGHQPQHF,TGTGCCAGCAGGACCACCGGGACTGGACATCAGCCCCAGCATTTT
TRBJ2-7,TRBD2,.,TRBV7-7,CASSHGGGYEQYF,TGTGCCAGCAGTCACGGCGGGGGCTACGAGCAGTACTTC
TRBJ1-1,.,few,TRBV7-8,CASSLGGIEAFF,TGTGCCAGCAGCTTAGGAGGTATTGAAGCTTTCTTT
TRBJ1-2,.,.,TRBV6-5,CASSYSSGVLGYTF,TGTGCCAGCAGTTACTCATCGGGGGTTCTCGGCTACACCTTC
TRBJ1-5,.,few,TRBV6-1,CASSEEPGGSQPQHF,TGTGCCAGCAGTGAAGAACCGGGGGGTAGTCAGCCCCAGCATTTT
TRBJ1-2,.,.,TRBV4-2,CASSQDGEGLGGYTF,TGTGCCAGCAGCCAAGATGGTGAAGGGCTGGGCGGCTACACCTTC
TRBJ1-1,.,once,TRBV5-5,CASSKGDTEAFF,TGCGCCAGCAGCAAAGGGGACACTGAAGCTTTCTTT
TRBJ1-1,TRBD1,.,TRBV9,CASSARDRGSSTEAFF,TGTGCCAGCAGCGCTAGGGACAGGGGTAGTAGCACTGAAGCTTTCTTT
TRBJ2-3,TRBD2,few,TRBV6-5,CASSSGGATDTQYF,TGTGCCAGCAGTAGCGGGGGGGCCACAGATACGCAGTATTTT
TRBJ1-5,TRBD1,few,TRBV11-2,CASSIGDRTFNQPQHF,TGTGCCAGCAGCATTGGGGACAGGACCTTCAATCAGCCCCAGCATTTT
TRBJ1-1,.,.,TRBV7-8,CASSLRSQAEAFF,TGTGCCAGCAGCTTACGGTCCCAGGCGGAAGCTTTCTTT
TRBJ2-7,.,.,TRBV14,CASSQVSQTGYYEQYF,TGTGCCAGCAGCCAAGTATCCCAAACAGGGTACTACGAGCAGTACTTC
TRBJ1-6,.,.,TRBV27,CASSKGQLENSPLHF,TGTGCCAGCAGTAAAGGACAGTTGGAGAATTCACCCCTCCACTTC
TRBJ1-1,.,.,TRBV11-2,CASSLTEWNTEAFF,TGTGCCAGCAGCTTGACAGAGTGGAACACTGAAGCTTTCTTT
TRBJ2-2,.,.,TRBV6-6,CASSPKHENTGELFF,TGTGCCAGCAGTCCTAAGCATGAGAACACCGGGGAGCTGTTTTTT
TRBJ2-7,.,.,TRBV27,CASRLTGSHEQYF,TGTGCCAGCAGGCTAACAGGGTCCCACGAGCAGTACTTC
TRBJ2-2,.,.,TRBV6-5,CASSADGYTGELFF,TGTGCCAGCAGTGCTGACGGTTACACCGGGGAGCTGTTTTTT
TRBJ2-7,.,.,TRBV4-3,CASSQAPGTSYEQYF,TGCGCCAGCAGCCAAGCCCCGGGTACATCCTACGAGCAGTACTTC
TRBJ1-4,.,.,TRBV7-9,CASSLFVQLNEKLFF,TGTGCCAGCAGCCTATTCGTCCAGCTTAATGAAAAACTGTTTTTT
TRBJ2-6,TRBD1,few,TRBV25-1,CASSDGTGPFSGANVLTF,TGTGCCAGCAGTGACGGGACAGGGCCCTTCTCTGGGGCCAACGTCCTGACTTTC
TRBJ2-5,TRBD2,few,TRBV5-1,CASTLAGRGSRKTQYF,TGCGCCAGCACCCTTGCGGGGCGGGGGTCTCGAAAGACCCAGTACTTC
TRBJ1-6,TRBD1,.,TRBV4-2,CASSQEVGTGGSPLHF,TGTGCCAGCAGCCAAGAGGTAGGGACAGGGGGTTCACCCCTCCACTTT
TRBJ1-2,.,.,TRBV5-6,CASSLGADRSNYGYTF,TGTGCCAGCAGCTTGGGAGCAGACAGGTCTAACTATGGCTACACCTTC
TRBJ2-3,.,few,TRBV6-5,CAIGRTGAIDTQYF,TGTGCCATAGGAAGAACGGGGGCAATAGATACGCAGTATTTT
TRBJ1-5,.,.,TRBV6-5,CASSYAHDNQPQHF,TGTGCCAGCAGTTACGCCCACGACAATCAGCCCCAGCATTTT
TRBJ2-7,.,.,TRBV7-6,CASSLAGAINEQYF,TGTGCCAGCAGCTTAGCGGGGGCGATAAACGAGCAGTACTTC
TRBJ1-3,.,.,TRBV14,CASSQATGGNTIYF,TGTGCCAGCAGCCAAGCAACCGGAGGAAACACCATATATTTT
TRBJ1-2,.,.,TRBV4-3,CASSQGGRGAGANYGYTF,TGCGCCAGCAGCCAAGGGGGCCGGGGGGCAGGAGCTAACTATGGCTACACCTTC
TRBJ1-2,.,once,TRBV7-2,CASSLTPNYGYTF,TGTGCCAGCAGCTTAACGCCCAACTATGGCTACACCTTC
TRBJ2-2,.,.,TRBV29-1,CSVEAPGLRAGELFF,TGCAGCGTTGAAGCACCAGGGCTAAGGGCCGGGGAGCTGTTTTTT
TRBJ1-4,.,.,TRBV15,CATSGLGGATNEKLFF,TGTGCCACCAGCGGATTGGGGGGAGCAACTAATGAAAAACTGTTTTTT
TRBJ2-7,TRBD1,.,TRBV4-3,CASSHGQGAYEQYF,TGCGCCAGCAGCCACGGACAGGGGGCGTACGAGCAGTACTTC
TRBJ2-7,.,.,TRBV29-1,CSVRTDPYEQYF,TGCAGCGTGCGGACGGATCCTTACGAGCAGTACTTC
TRBJ2-1,TRBD2,medium-sized,TRBV6-5,CASSYGRGGHNEQFF,TGTGCCAGCAGTTACGGGCGGGGGGGCCACAATGAGCAGTTCTTC
TRBJ1-2,.,.,TRBV7-9,CASSSLVQGNYGYTF,TGTGCCAGCAGCTCCTTAGTACAGGGAAACTATGGCTACACCTTC
TRBJ1-2,.,.,TRBV9,CASSVDGVPNYGYTF,TGTGCCAGCAGCGTAGACGGAGTCCCTAACTATGGCTACACCTTC
TRBJ2-3,TRBD2,few,TRBV5-4,CASSQDLAGGSTDTQYF,TGTGCCAGCAGCCAAGATTTAGCGGGGGGATCCACAGATACGCAGTATTTT
TRBJ1-4,.,few,TRBV6-1,CASSEEGGVGNEKLFF,TGTGCCAGCAGTGAAGAGGGGGGCGTTGGTAATGAAAAACTGTTTTTT
TRBJ2-7,TRBD2,.,TRBV2,CASSGGGGIYEQYF,TGTGCCAGCAGTGGCGGGGGGGGCATCTACGAGCAGTACTTC
TRBJ2-5,TRBD2,medium-sized,TRBV7-3,CASSLMGGGLVETQYF,TGTGCCAGCAGCTTAATGGGCGGGGGGCTCGTTGAGACCCAGTACTTC
TRBJ2-5,.,.,TRBV11-2,CASSLDAGLQETQYF,TGTGCCAGCAGCTTAGATGCGGGGCTACAAGAGACCCAGTACTTC
TRBJ2-3,.,once,TRBV27,CASSLSYDTQYF,TGTGCCAGCAGTTTATCATACGATACGCAGTATTTT
TRBJ1-6,.,medium-sized,TRBV6-1,CASSADLNLHF,TGTGCCAGCAGTGCAGACCTGAATCTCCACTTT
TRBJ2-2,.,.,TRBV5-1,CASSLAGELFF,TGCGCCAGCAGCTTGGCTGGGGAGCTGTTTTTT